A single T cell receptor (beta chain) is shown here with its context. Trimming pared 4 bases from V and 8 bases from J, leaving 18 bases between. The CDR3 extends over 15 amino acids. CDR1 is MNHNS and CDR2 is SASEGT in the germline V gene. The data were obtained in a study of blood T cell repertoires in COVID-19. Study at large: COVID-19 samples, acute and convalescent, were from the United States, Italy and Spain. PBMCs, B-cell-depleted T cells, or T cells provided the cDNA or gDNA that made up the material.

In the source study's methods: Reference gene primer amplification in the assay estimated nucleated cell counts. Produced via immunoSEQ multiplex PCR; TCRdb's table is partial and in-frame only. The V and J calls and clone size are taken from that table; D and trimming were inferred from the DNA. The sample includes 200,000 to 250,000 clones, around 80% of them seen just once. The clonotype was recovered from a human donor in a cohort sampled during active COVID-19. Sequenced: peripheral blood. The chain is built from TRBV6-1 and TRBJ2-4; D is perhaps TRBD2 (7 bases). As DNA, the CDR3 is TGTGCCAGCAGTGGAGCGACAGGAGGGGGGGACATTCAGTACTTC. Translating it yields CASSGATGGGDIQYF.